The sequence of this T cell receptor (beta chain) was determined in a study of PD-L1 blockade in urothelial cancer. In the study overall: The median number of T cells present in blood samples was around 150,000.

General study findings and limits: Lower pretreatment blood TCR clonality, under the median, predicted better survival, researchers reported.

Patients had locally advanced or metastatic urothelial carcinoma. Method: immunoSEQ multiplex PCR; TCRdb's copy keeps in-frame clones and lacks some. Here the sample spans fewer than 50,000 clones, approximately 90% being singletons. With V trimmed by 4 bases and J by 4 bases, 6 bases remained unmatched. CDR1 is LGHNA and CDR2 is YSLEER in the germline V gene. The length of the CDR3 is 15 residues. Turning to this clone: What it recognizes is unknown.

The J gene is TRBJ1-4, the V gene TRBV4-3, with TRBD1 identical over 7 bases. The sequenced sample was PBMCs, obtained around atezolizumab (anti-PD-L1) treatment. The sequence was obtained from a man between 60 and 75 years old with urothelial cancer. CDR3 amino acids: CASSPGDRLNEKLFF. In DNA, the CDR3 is TGCGCCAGCAGCCCCGGGGACAGACTTAATGAAAAACTGTTTTTT.